This T cell receptor beta chain was documented in a study of T cell clones after liver transplantation. As for the study in general: Tolerance: complete withdrawal held at least one year, liver enzymes staying within twice normal. Timepoints were pre-transplant, pre-withdrawal, and after withdrawal was completed or failed.

Comment on this clone: Its antigen is as yet unknown.

Unstimulated PBMCs were sorted into CD3+CD4+ and CD3+CD8+ populations. Study results and limitations: The donor-reactive repertoire was only partly measurable in a couple of subjects, lacking donor cells.

Assay used: immunoSEQ multiplex PCR; TCRdb lists only in-frame clones, some missing. The sample holds 20,000 to 25,000 clones, around 93% seen once. The CDR3 extends over 18 amino acids. The germline V gene encodes CDR1 MGHRA and CDR2 YSYEKL. V trimming: 4 bases; J trimming: 0 bases; junction bases outside the gene matches: 11. The chain joins TRBV4-1 to TRBJ2-1; 8 nucleotides match TRBD2. This specimen was CD8+ T cells from blood, taken less than 27 months after liver transplant. The sequence was obtained from a human patient who received a liver transplant. T cells may partly derive from the graft donor. The CDR3 here is CASSPGGSGASSYNEQFF. The CDR3 DNA reads as TGCGCCAGCAGCCCCGGGGGTAGCGGGGCCAGCTCCTACAATGAGCAGTTCTTC.